What follows are 6 T cell receptor beta chains derived from one specimen sequenced in a study of blood T cell repertoires in COVID-19. Libraries were prepared by immunoSEQ multiplex PCR; TCRdb keeps only in-frame clonotypes and omits some of them. The data contain 200,000 to 250,000 clones, approximately 83% of them seen just once; the ten biggest clones take up 4.5% to 5%. Sequenced sample: PBMCs or T cells enriched from blood (not recorded which). Receptors originate from a woman in her fifties or sixties who had been exposed to COVID-19.

This sequence joins TRBV12-3 or TRBV12-4 and TRBJ2-5, with D possibly matching TRBD1 (6 bases). Trimming shortened V by 6 bases and J by 5 bases, and 13 bases separated the two germline ends. CDR3 size: 13 residues. CDR3 DNA: TGTGCCAGCAGCACAGGGTTGGGGGAGACCCAGTACTTC. Protein: CASSTGLGETQYF.

The rearrangement uses TRBV30 and TRBJ2-7; D is possibly TRBD2 (5 bases). The CDR3 sequence is 13 residues long. The germline V gene has CDR1 GTSNPN and CDR2 SVGIG (reference sequence). Trimming pared 4 bases from V and 4 bases from J, leaving 14 bases between. The CDR3 DNA is TGTGCCTGGAAAGACTCTCCGGGATACGAGCAGTACTTC. Translation gives CAWKDSPGYEQYF.

The chain has TRBV5-5 and TRBJ1-5, with D perhaps matching TRBD1 (5 bases). The CDR3 sequence is 15 residues long. V shed 4 bases and J shed 0 bases, with 11 bases lying between them. CDR1 and CDR2 from the germline V gene are SGHKS and YYEKEE (reference sequence). DNA of the CDR3: TGTGCCAGCAGCGTAGACAGTTATAGCAATCAGCCCCAGCATTTT. This translates into CASSVDSYSNQPQHF.

V and J are TRBV6-5 and TRBJ2-3; a possible D gene is TRBD1 (6 bases). Trimming left V 6 bases short and J 4 bases short, with 14 bases between. The V gene's germline CDR1 is MNHEY and CDR2 SVGAGI. The CDR3 sequence is 14 residues long. CDR3 sequence reads: CASRGGLGADTQYF. The DNA of the CDR3 is TGTGCCAGCAGAGGGGGTCTTGGAGCAGATACGCAGTATTTT.

The rearrangement joins TRBV5-6 to TRBJ1-2; no reliable D call. V lost 0 bases and J lost 5, with 20 bases in between. CDR1 is SGHDT, CDR2 YYEEEE, per germline. The CDR3 loop spans 17 amino acids. The CDR3 loop reads CASSLAPLPRTQYGYTF. The DNA of the CDR3 is TGTGCCAGCAGCTTGGCCCCACTTCCAAGAACCCAATATGGCTACACCTTC.

The chain is built from TRBV12-3 or TRBV12-4 and TRBJ2-7; 8 bases align to TRBD1. V shed 8 bases, J shed 4 bases, and the junction held 4 bases outside the gene matches. The CDR3 is 12 amino acids. CDR3 in DNA: TGTGCCAGCGGCCGACAGGGGTACGAGCAGTACTTC. Amino acid sequence: CASGRQGYEQYF.